This entry describes one TCR beta chain. Other DNA sequences of this sample code for an identical CDR3. This record belongs to a study of blood T cell repertoires in COVID-19. Study context: COVID-19 samples from acute and convalescent phases originated in the United States, Italy and Spain.

Original processing notes: By means of reference gene primer amplification, nucleated cell counts were estimated. The assay was immunoSEQ multiplex PCR, and TCRdb's table has in-frame clones only and misses some. The V and J calls and clone size come from that table; D and trimming were worked out from the DNA. The sample records 200,000 or so clones, around 84% being singletons. The germline V gene encodes CDR1 SGHNT and CDR2 YYREEE (reference sequence). This CDR3 region has 14 residues. V lost 5 bases and J lost 0, with 10 bases in between. The receptor was isolated from a woman aged 55-70 years who had recovered from COVID-19. The rearrangement uses TRBV5-4 and TRBJ2-3; D might be TRBD2 (6 bases). The sequencing input was peripheral blood. CDR3 nucleotide sequence: TGTGCCAGCAGTCTGGCGGGGAGCACAGATACGCAGTATTTT. It encodes CASSLAGSTDTQYF.